A selection of T cell receptor beta chains follows, all from one sample in a study of blood T cell repertoires in COVID-19. Here immunoSEQ multiplex PCR was the method, and the copy in TCRdb shows in-frame clones only, minus some. The sample records 150,000 to 200,000 clones, around four fifths being singletons. The sequencing input was PBMCs or T cells enriched from blood (not recorded which). The receptors were gathered from a woman aged 55-69 years who had recovered from COVID-19. CDR3s include the opening cysteine and the closing phenylalanine or tryptophan.

j_call,v_call,cdr3_aa
TRBJ1-4,TRBV7-9,CASSLAAAGGELFF
TRBJ2-4,TRBV4-1,CASSHRGEDIQYF
TRBJ1-1,TRBV5-1,CASSWGPGVGTEAFF
TRBJ1-6,TRBV11-2,CASRLPGGRGNSPLHF
TRBJ2-1,TRBV21-1,CASPRRTSGEQFF
TRBJ2-1,TRBV27,CASSLWDRNNEQFF
TRBJ1-6,TRBV7-2,CASSLNTGYSPLHF
TRBJ1-2,TRBV11-2,CASSQPDRFYGYTF
TRBJ1-2,TRBV4-1,CASSHASRGRYGYTF
TRBJ1-1,TRBV7-3,CASSLQGINTEAFF
TRBJ2-7,TRBV10-1,CAPKSGCLTYEQYF
TRBJ2-3,TRBV9,CASSPGLAWDTQYF
TRBJ2-7,TRBV5-4,CASSFPGQGVTYEQYF
TRBJ1-1,TRBV5-6,CASTDSRGTTEAFF
TRBJ1-2,TRBV6-1,CASSEGQGRFYGYTF
TRBJ1-1,TRBV30,CAFLGGKGNTEAFF
TRBJ1-2,TRBV6-5,CASRIGQNYGYTF
TRBJ2-3,TRBV9,CASSGSGRVGTDTQYF